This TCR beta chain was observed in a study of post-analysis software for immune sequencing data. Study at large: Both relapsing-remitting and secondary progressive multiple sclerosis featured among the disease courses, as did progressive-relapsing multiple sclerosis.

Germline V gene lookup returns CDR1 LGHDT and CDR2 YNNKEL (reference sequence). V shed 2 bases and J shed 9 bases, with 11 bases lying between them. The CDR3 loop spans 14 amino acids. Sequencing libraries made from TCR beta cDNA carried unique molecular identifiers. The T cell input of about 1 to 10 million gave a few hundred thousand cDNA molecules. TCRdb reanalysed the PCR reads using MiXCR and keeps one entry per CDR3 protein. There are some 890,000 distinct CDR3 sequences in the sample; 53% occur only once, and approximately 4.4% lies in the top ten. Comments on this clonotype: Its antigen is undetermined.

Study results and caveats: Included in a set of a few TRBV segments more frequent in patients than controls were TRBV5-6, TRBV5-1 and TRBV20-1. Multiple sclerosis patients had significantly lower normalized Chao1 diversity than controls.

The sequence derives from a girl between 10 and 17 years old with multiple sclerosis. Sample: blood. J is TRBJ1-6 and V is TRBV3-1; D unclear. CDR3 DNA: TGTGCCAGCAGCCAAAGCGACGGAGCTTCACCCCTCCACTTT. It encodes CASSQSDGASPLHF.